This T cell receptor beta chain is from a study of CD8+ T cells in alopecia areata. Study-wide background: Treated patients were given oral tofacitinib, which was dosed at 5 to 10 mg twice daily.

CDR3 length: 14 residues. The germline V gene encodes CDR1 MGHRA and CDR2 YSYEKL. With 4 bases clipped from V and 9 bases from J, the junction kept 9 bases outside the gene matches. Study-level findings and limits: Many expanded lesional clones persisted during tofacitinib (in both scalp and blood). The study found tofacitinib significantly decreased scalp clonality and expanded CD8+ clones among the top 100.

Extracted from the samples, RNA was reverse transcribed into cDNA to serve as the sequencing template. Only in-frame clones appear in the TCRdb table, and some are missing; sequencing was by immunoSEQ multiplex PCR. Here the sample spans roughly 220,000 clones, roughly two fifths being singletons. A few counts support this clone. What it binds is unknown. Treatment reported: oral pan-JAK inhibitor, 5-10 mg twice daily. Samples from alopecia areata patients were lesional scalp punch biopsies and peripheral blood. The clonotype originates from a human donor with alopecia areata. V and J are TRBV4-1 and TRBJ2-1; TRBD2 matches at 7 bases. Material: CD4+ T cells sorted from blood, obtained at approximately week 31, from a patient treated with tofacitinib. CDR3 nucleotides: TGCGCCAGCAGCCCTCAGCGGGGCCTTACTGAGCAGTTCTTC. Amino acids: CASSPQRGLTEQFF.